This T cell receptor (beta chain) appears in the sequencing data of a study of blood T cells in healthy people across ages. Each donor's blood draw was 7.5 to 10 milliliters of peripheral blood. A J-beta primer mix and a sample-barcoded 5' primer were used in a second PCR of roughly 6 to 12 cycles. CDR3-containing paired-end reads numbered at least 2.5 million in each sample. Each CDR3 protein is one row after TCRdb ran MiXCR on the 5' RACE reads. The repertoire holds 850,000 to 1,000,000 distinct CDR3 sequences, with roughly 43% as singletons. V lost 5 bases, J lost 2 bases, and 8 bases stayed unmatched. This CDR3 has 16 amino acids. Germline CDR1 reads SGHTA; CDR2 reads FQGNSA.

The sample was blood. The sequence derives from a man aged 25-45 years in good health. J is TRBJ2-7 and V is TRBV7-2; 11 bases fit TRBD2. The CDR3 coding sequence is TGTGCCAGCAGCCGAACTAGCGGGAGTCAAACCTACGAGCAGTACTTC. Its translation is CASSRTSGSQTYEQYF.